The 28 T cell receptor beta chains presented below share a single source sample, sequenced in a study of shared clonotypes between healthy human individuals. Libraries were prepared by immunoSEQ multiplex PCR; TCRdb keeps only in-frame clonotypes and omits some of them. The sample yields approximately 92,000 clones, almost 70% seen once. Specimen: memory CD8+ T cells sorted from blood. Documented subset: CD45RO+ cells pooled with CCR7-negative TemRA cells. Receptors originate from a man aged 25-45 years in good health.

This chain links TRBV14 with TRBJ2-2, with D possibly matching TRBD1 (6 bases). The CDR3 contains 18 residues. The germline gives CDR1 SGHDN, CDR2 FVKESK. Trimming cost V 1 base and J 0 bases, with 15 bases left between them. In DNA form, the CDR3 reads TGTGCCAGCAGCCAAGGCTTGTCGGACAGAGCGAACACCGGGGAGCTGTTTTTT. It translates to CASSQGLSDRANTGELFF.

The rearrangement links TRBV6-4 to TRBJ2-7; D gene uncertain. The length of the CDR3 is 12 residues. Germline V gene lookup returns CDR1 MRHNA and CDR2 SNTAGT. V dropped 7 bases and J dropped 3 bases, with 10 bases sitting between them. The CDR3 loop reads CASTASNYEQYF. Here the CDR3 DNA reads TGTGCCAGCACGGCCAGTAACTACGAGCAGTACTTC.

The gene calls are TRBV12-1 and TRBJ2-5; the tabulated D call, TRBD1, remains unverified against the DNA. TRBV12-1 represents a pseudogene. This CDR3 comprises 14 residues. CDR3 sequence reads: CASSFQGSAETQYF. CDR3 bases: TGTGCCAGCAGCTTTCAGGGTTCGGCAGAGACCCAGTACTTC.

The chain joins TRBV25-1 to TRBJ1-5, with TRBD1 identical over 9 bases. V dropped 2 bases and J dropped 8; count of bases not matched to a gene: 10. CDR3 length: 16 amino acids. Germline-derived CDR1 and CDR2 are MGHDK and SYGVNS. The CDR3 sequence is CASSEGGQGAGEPQHF. In DNA form, the CDR3 reads TGTGCCAGCAGTGAAGGGGGACAGGGCGCGGGGGAGCCCCAGCATTTT.

The chain joins TRBV5-6 to TRBJ2-5; 7 bases fit TRBD2. The germline V gene encodes CDR1 SGHDT and CDR2 YYEEEE. CDR3 length equals 15 residues. Germline trimming cut 2 bases from V and 5 bases from J; bases unmatched to any gene: 9. CDR3 amino acids: CASSLSVGREETQYF. The CDR3 DNA is TGTGCCAGCAGCTTAAGTGTAGGGCGGGAGGAGACCCAGTACTTC.

The V gene is TRBV10-3, the J gene TRBJ2-7, with 8 bases fitting TRBD1. The germline CDR1 and CDR2 sequences are ENHRY and SYGVKD. The CDR3 contains 15 residues. V was clipped by 3 bases and J by 7 bases; unmatched bases: 11. The CDR3 loop reads CAISELRTGQEEQYF. The CDR3 DNA follows: TGTGCCATCAGTGAACTAAGGACAGGGCAGGAAGAGCAGTACTTC.

This clone was recorded a few times. This chain uses TRBV7-6 with TRBJ2-1; 11 bases map to TRBD2. CDR3 length: 16 residues. V dropped 0 bases and J dropped 10; count of bases not matched to a gene: 8. Germline assignment: CDR1 SGHVS and CDR2 FNYEAQ. CDR3 protein: CASSLAGSGRAREQFF. The CDR3 DNA is TGTGCCAGCAGCTTAGCTGGTAGCGGGAGGGCTAGGGAGCAGTTCTTC.

The CDR3 protein is CASSLGAGTGTEAFF. DNA of the CDR3: TGTGCCAGCAGTTTAGGGGCCGGCACTGGCACTGAAGCTTTCTTT. The V and J genes are TRBV27 and TRBJ1-1, with a tentative D call TRBD1 (5 bases). The ends were cut back, 2 bases at V and 4 bases at J, with 14 bases in the middle. The CDR3 consists of 15 residues. CDR1 is MNHEY, CDR2 SMNVEV, per germline (reference sequence).

This sequence joins TRBV2 and TRBJ2-1, with 8 bases matching TRBD2. Germline loops: CDR1 SNHLY, CDR2 FYNNEI. Trimming at V came to 0 bases and at J to 10 bases, leaving 5 bases not matched to a gene. This CDR3 is built from 14 residues. Written as DNA, the CDR3 is TGTGCCAGCAGTGAAGCCCGGGCGGGAGGCGAGCAGTTCTTC. It translates to CASSEARAGGEQFF.

This clone was observed once. V usage is TRBV25-1 and J usage is TRBJ2-1, with 10 nucleotides matching TRBD2. The CDR3 contains 16 residues. Germline CDR1 and CDR2: MGHDK and SYGVNS. Trimming at V came to 8 bases and at J to 0 bases, leaving 7 bases not matched to a gene. The CDR3 DNA is TGTGCCAGCGAAAATAAGCGGGAGGGCTCCTACAATGAGCAGTTCTTC. It translates to CASENKREGSYNEQFF.

The chain uses TRBV19 and TRBJ2-7, with 8 bases that match TRBD1. Per the germline V gene, CDR1 is LNHDA and CDR2 is SQIVND (reference sequence). CDR3 length: 14 amino acids. The V segment lost 1 base and the J segment 5 bases; nucleotides outside the gene matches: 4. CDR3 sequence: CASSIVDREDEQYF. The CDR3 nucleotides are TGTGCCAGTAGTATAGTGGACAGGGAGGACGAGCAGTACTTC.

This chain links TRBV28 with TRBJ2-7; D is unresolved. V lost 6 bases, J lost 4 bases, and 13 bases lay in between. This CDR3 spans 13 amino acids. CDR1 is MDHEN, CDR2 SYDVKM, per germline. In nucleotides, the CDR3 is TGTGCCAGCAGCTCCCTCTACTTGTACGAGCAGTACTTC. It codes for CASSSLYLYEQYF.

The chain has TRBV29-1 and TRBJ1-2; D is ambiguous. The germline V gene encodes CDR1 SQVTM and CDR2 ANQGSEA. The ends were cut back, 4 bases at V and 8 bases at J, with 11 bases in the middle. The CDR3 totals 11 residues. As DNA, the CDR3 is TGCAGCGTTGGGGAAGGGTTGGGCTACACCTTC. Amino acid sequence: CSVGEGLGYTF.

V gene TRBV2 combines with J gene TRBJ1-5; D unresolved. In germline, CDR1 is SNHLY, CDR2 FYNNEI. The CDR3 consists of 16 residues. Trimming removed 5 bases from V and 1 base from J, with 15 bases in between. CDR3 amino acids: CASSSTDPGSNQPQHF. The CDR3 nucleotides read TGTGCCAGCAGTAGTACAGATCCCGGGAGCAATCAGCCCCAGCATTTT.

V gene TRBV28 combines with J gene TRBJ1-2; D unclear. The V gene lost 10 bases and the J gene lost 1 base, with 19 bases spanning the gap. The germline gives CDR1 MDHEN, CDR2 SYDVKM. The CDR3 has 15 amino acids. CDR3 nucleotide sequence: TGTGCCATTCAAAGGAGAGACAACGTTAACTATGGCTACACCTTC. This encodes CAIQRRDNVNYGYTF.

This clone has more than one count but fewer than ten. The rearrangement uses TRBV7-9 and TRBJ2-2; 8 bases are shared with TRBD1. The V gene's germline CDR1 is SEHNR and CDR2 FQNEAQ (reference sequence). Unmatched junction bases numbered 2, after V lost 5 bases and J lost 0 bases. The CDR3 runs to 15 residues. CDR3 nucleotide sequence: TGTGCCAGCAGCCCGGACAGGGCGAACACCGGGGAGCTGTTTTTT. This encodes CASSPDRANTGELFF. The variable domain in full, completed from reference TRBV7-9 and TRBJ2-2, reads DTGVSQNPRHKITKRGQNVTFRCDPISEHNRLYWYRQTLGQGPEFLTYFQNEAQLEKSRLLSDRFSAERPKGSFSTLEIQRTEQGDSAMYLCASSPDRANTGELFFGEGSRLTVL.

V is TRBV7-6 and J is TRBJ2-7; D gene ambiguous. Trimming removed 2 bases at V and 0 bases at J, with 14 bases between. The CDR3 loop spans 16 amino acids. Germline-derived CDR1 and CDR2 are SGHVS and FNYEAQ. The CDR3 here is CASSLRTAPSSYEQYF. The CDR3 DNA reads TGTGCCAGCAGCTTACGAACGGCGCCCAGCTCCTACGAGCAGTACTTC. Using reference TRBV7-6 and TRBJ2-7 for the parts outside the CDR3, the full variable domain is GAGVSQSPRYKVTKRGQDVALRCDPISGHVSLYWYRQALGQGPEFLTYFNYEAQQDKSGLPNDRFSAERPEGSISTLTIQRTEQRDSAMYRCASSLRTAPSSYEQYFGPGTRLTVT.

V gene TRBV15 combines with J gene TRBJ2-7; no reliable D call. Trimming took off 5 bases at V and 0 bases at J, with 8 bases between the two ends. This CDR3 spans 13 amino acids. Per the germline V gene, CDR1 is LNHNV and CDR2 is YYDKDF (reference sequence). CDR3 DNA: TGTGCCACCAGCCAGGATGTCTCCTACGAGCAGTACTTC. Protein: CATSQDVSYEQYF.

The genes are TRBV2 and TRBJ2-5; D is possibly TRBD1 (6 bases). This CDR3 spans 15 amino acids. The V gene's germline CDR1 is SNHLY and CDR2 FYNNEI. The ends were cut back, 4 bases at V and 1 base at J, with 13 bases in the middle. This chain's CDR3 is CASSGIWDTQETQYF. In DNA form, the CDR3 reads TGTGCCAGCAGTGGGATATGGGACACCCAAGAGACCCAGTACTTC.

The chain has TRBV30 and TRBJ2-1; 9 nucleotides match TRBD1. The CDR3 runs 15 residues. CDR1 and CDR2 from the germline V gene are GTSNPN and SVGIG (reference sequence). Trimming took 2 bases from V and 8 from J; bases not matched to a gene: 10. The CDR3 coding sequence is TGTGCCTGGAGTCCCACCGGGACAGGGTTCCATGAGCAGTTCTTC. This translates into CAWSPTGTGFHEQFF. Full variable domain (rest looked up from reference TRBV30 and TRBJ2-1): SQTIHQWPATLVQPVGSPLSLECTVEGTSNPNLYWYRQAAGRGLQLLFYSVGIGQISSEVPQNLSASRPQDRQFILSSKKLLLSDSGFYLCAWSPTGTGFHEQFFGPGTRLTVL.

The V gene is TRBV5-1, the J gene TRBJ2-3; the D gene is possibly TRBD2 (5 bases). Germline V gene sequence: CDR1 SGHRS, CDR2 YFSETQ. This CDR3 has 13 residues. The germline V and J ends were trimmed by 4 bases and 4 bases, with 10 bases remaining between them. CDR3: CASSQAEADTQYF. As DNA, the CDR3 is TGCGCCAGCAGCCAAGCGGAGGCAGATACGCAGTATTTT.

The chain recombines TRBV18 with TRBJ2-3, with D possibly TRBD1 on 7 matching bases. Trimming shortened V by 3 bases and J by 6 bases, and 16 bases separated the two germline ends. The CDR3 has 15 residues. The germline V gene encodes CDR1 KGHSH and CDR2 LQKENI. This CDR3 is CASSPVGGTDDTQYF. CDR3 nucleotides: TGTGCCAGCTCACCCGTAGGCGGGACAGACGATACGCAGTATTTT.

For this clone: The likely explanation is a read error, given a far larger clone one base away. The genes are TRBV4-1 and TRBJ2-7, with TRBD2 matching over 8 bases. The CDR3 totals 16 residues. Germline CDR1 MGHRA, CDR2 YSYEKL. V shed 0 bases and J 0 bases; nucleotides not matched to a gene: 4. The CDR3 DNA reads as TGCGCCAGCAGCCAAGACGCGACTAGCGACTCCTACGAGCAGTACTTC. As protein: CASSQDATSDSYEQYF.

On this clone: Other nucleotide sequences from this sample produce the same CDR3. J is TRBJ2-1 and V is TRBV10-2; 8 bases line up with TRBD2. Germline V gene sequence: CDR1 WSHSY, CDR2 SAAADI. With 1 base clipped from V and 3 bases from J, the junction kept 5 bases outside the gene matches. This CDR3 spans 16 amino acids. CDR3: CASSELTSGLYNEQFF. DNA of the CDR3: TGCGCCAGCAGTGAGTTAACTAGCGGCCTCTACAATGAGCAGTTCTTC.

CDR3 loop: CASNRGGRDEQFF. CDR3 in DNA: TGTGCCAGTAACAGGGGCGGTAGAGATGAGCAGTTCTTC. The rearrangement uses TRBV19 and TRBJ2-1; 7 bases agree with TRBD1. The V and J ends lost 7 bases and 8 bases, in that order; junction bases with no gene match: 8. The CDR3 has 13 amino acids. The V gene's germline CDR1 is LNHDA and CDR2 SQIVND (reference sequence).

The V call is TRBV11-2, the J call TRBJ2-5; TRBD2 is a possible D gene (7 bases). Germline V gene lookup returns CDR1 SGHAT and CDR2 FQNNGV. This CDR3 is 16 amino acids long. The germline V and J ends were trimmed by 7 bases and 5 bases, with 23 bases remaining between them. CDR3 in amino acids: CASTKWGAGVGETQYF. The CDR3 nucleotides read TGTGCCAGCACCAAATGGGGGGCGGGAGTAGGGGAGACCCAGTACTTC.

This clone was observed a single time. A far more abundant clone sits one base away, making this likely a read error. The genes are TRBV4-2 and TRBJ2-7, with 9 nucleotides matching TRBD2. J lost 3 bases, V lost 3 bases, and 9 bases had no gene match. The CDR3 totals 16 residues. From germline, CDR1 is LGHNA and CDR2 YNFKEQ. In nucleotides, the CDR3 is TGTGCCAGCAGCCAGGATAGCGGGAGCCCTTTCTACGAGCAGTACTTC. Translating it yields CASSQDSGSPFYEQYF.

This clone was detected only once. The gene calls are TRBV28 and TRBJ2-5; unclear D gene. The J call may be mistaken, given a closer DNA end match to TRBJ2-7. The germline gives CDR1 MDHEN, CDR2 SYDVKM. The CDR3 loop spans 11 amino acids. The CDR3 reads CASSLKVEQYF. The CDR3 nucleotides are TGTGCCAGCAGTTTAAAGGTCGAGCAGTACTTC.